This TCR beta chain originates from a study of blood T cell repertoires in COVID-19. Each participant's cohort was designated according to participant-reported clinical history. Original data processing: Counts of nucleated cells, estimated from reference gene primer amplification, were obtained. Method: immunoSEQ multiplex PCR; TCRdb's copy keeps in-frame clones and lacks some. V, J and clone size are those of that table, while D and trimming were read from the DNA. The sample records roughly 270,000 clones, around 85% being singletons. The CDR3 consists of 13 residues. In germline, CDR1 is SGHTA, CDR2 FQGNSA. Trimming took off 4 bases at V and 3 bases at J, with 9 bases between the two ends.

The V gene is TRBV7-2, the J gene TRBJ2-5; D gene unclear. The sample comprised PBMCs or T cells enriched from blood (not recorded which). The receptor was derived from a woman aged 45-65 years who had recovered from COVID-19. CDR3 amino acids: CASSSYPKETQYF. In DNA, the CDR3 is TGTGCCAGCAGCTCCTACCCCAAAGAGACCCAGTACTTC.